Below, 20 T cell receptor beta chains from the same sample are listed, as sequenced in a study of CD8+CD57+ T cells in acquired aplastic anemia. TCR beta VDJ and CDR3 profiles were obtained from a genomic DNA template. TCRdb re-derived calls from the reads in MiXCR, one entry per CDR3 protein. Of 260,000 or so distinct CDR3 sequences listed, 82% are singletons. By flow cytometry, patients selected for sequencing had shown an expansion of CD8+CD57+ cells. The sample comprised sorted CD4+, CD8+, or CD8+CD57+ T cells (not recorded which) from PBMCs. The source of these receptors is a human donor with aplastic anemia.

The gene calls are TRBV12-3 or TRBV12-4 and TRBJ2-7, with a possible D match to TRBD1 (8 bases). This CDR3 comprises 14 residues. The V end lost 5 bases, the J end lost 6 bases, and 17 bases lay between the germline ends. The CDR3 region is CASSTRQGRAEQYF. CDR3 bases: TGTGCCAGCAGTACCCGACAGGGGAGGGCCGAGCAGTACTTC.

V usage is TRBV7-3 and J usage is TRBJ1-5; TRBD1 is a possible D gene (5 bases). The V and J ends lost 5 bases and 11 bases respectively, with 19 bases between them. The germline CDR1 and CDR2 sequences are SGHTA and FQGTGA. The CDR3 has 14 residues. This CDR3 is CASSEGYSSLAQHF. The CDR3 region has the DNA TGTGCCAGCAGCGAGGGGTATAGTTCCCTGGCCCAGCATTTT.

Note on this clonotype: One junction end does not reproduce the germline sequence, and a read error may be involved. The J gene is TRBJ2-5, the V gene TRBV7-8, with D possibly TRBD2 on 6 matching bases. The CDR3 runs 14 residues. Germline V gene sequence: CDR1 SGHVS, CDR2 FQNEAQ. CDR3 DNA: TGTGCCAGCAGCATAGGGAGCGGGCACGAGACGCAGTACTTC. Encoded protein: CASSIGSGHETQYF. Full variable domain (remainder filled in from reference TRBV7-8 and TRBJ2-5): GAGVSQSPRYKVAKRGQDVALRCDPISGHVSLFWYQQALGQGPEFLTYFQNEAQLDKSGLPSDRFFAERPEGSVSTLKIQRTQQEDSAVYLCASSIGSGHETQYFGPGTRLLVL.

About this clonotype: Since the CDR3 does not end with the conserved phenylalanine or tryptophan, this likely comes from a read error. It is unclear where the CDR3 begins or ends on the DNA, so no DNA is shown, and the CDR3 is as TCRdb lists it. This chain uses TRBV7-9 with TRBJ2-5. CDR1 is SEHNR and CDR2 is FQNEAQ in the germline V gene (reference sequence). Counting both end residues, the CDR3 totals 12 amino acids. Here the CDR3 reads CASRLAGDTQDN.

The V and J genes are TRBV2 and TRBJ2-3, with unresolved D. The CDR3 runs 13 residues. Trimming pared 7 bases from V and 1 base from J, leaving 9 bases between. Germline V CDR1 and CDR2: SNHLY, FYNNEI. CDR3 sequence reads: CASNSARTDTQYF. In DNA, the CDR3 is TGTGCCAGCAATAGTGCCCGCACAGATACGCAGTATTTT.

This rearrangement joins TRBV19 to TRBJ1-6, with 10 positions matching TRBD1. The V and J ends lost 7 bases and 7 bases, in that order; junction bases with no gene match: 7. This CDR3 is 15 amino acids long. Germline assignment: CDR1 LNHDA and CDR2 SQIVND (reference sequence). The CDR3 DNA sequence: TGTGCCAGTACCCTGAGGACAGGGGGAAATTCACCCCTCCACTTT. This codes for CASTLRTGGNSPLHF.

Turning to this clonotype: In this CDR3 the conserved last residue, phenylalanine or tryptophan, is missing, so a read error is likely. The limits of the CDR3 on the DNA are not certain, so only TCRdb's listed CDR3 is given. This rearrangement joins TRBV9 to TRBJ2-3; the table's D call of TRBD1 was not tested on the DNA. Inclusive of both ends, the CDR3 amounts to 13 amino acids. The germline V gene has CDR1 SGDLS and CDR2 YYNGEE. The CDR3 protein is CASGAGGRDTEYL.

The chain recombines TRBV7-8 with TRBJ2-3; possible D gene TRBD2, 6 bases. With 3 bases removed from V and 9 bases from J, the gap between germline ends came to 16 bases. This CDR3 spans 14 amino acids. The germline V gene encodes CDR1 SGHVS and CDR2 FQNEAQ. CDR3 in DNA: TGTGCCAGCAGCTTTGAGGGAGGTCCCAAAACGCAGTATTTT. Translating it yields CASSFEGGPKTQYF.

The gene calls are TRBV15 and TRBJ1-1, with 9 bases matching TRBD1. The CDR3 sequence is 16 residues long. V trimming: 3 bases; J trimming: 4 bases; junction bases outside the gene matches: 9. Germline V lookup: CDR1 LNHNV, CDR2 YYDKDF (reference sequence). CDR3 in amino acids: CATSRATGTGTTEAFF. CDR3 nucleotides: TGTGCCACCAGCAGGGCAACCGGGACAGGGACCACTGAAGCTTTCTTT. The complete variable domain, with remaining parts taken from reference TRBV15 and TRBJ1-1, reads DAMVIQNPRYQVTQFGKPVTLSCSQTLNHNVMYWYQQKSSQAPKLLFHYYDKDFNNEADTPDNFQSRRPNTSFCFLDIRSPGLGDTAMYLCATSRATGTGTTEAFFGQGTRLTVV.

Note on this clonotype: The junction differs from germline at one of its ends, possibly a read error. V and J are TRBV7-9 and TRBJ2-3, with TRBD2 as a possible D gene (6 bases). This CDR3 region has 14 residues. Germline lookup yields CDR1 SEHNR and CDR2 FQNEAQ (reference sequence). The CDR3 here is CASSLVGGELSQGF. For the CDR3, the DNA is TGTGCCAGCAGCTTAGTGGGCGGGGAGCTGTCGCAGGGATTT.

A note on this clonotype: Sequence at one end of the junction differs from germline and may be a read error. The genes are TRBV7-2 and TRBJ2-1; 7 bases line up with TRBD2. The CDR3 totals 16 residues. CDR1 and CDR2 (germline): SGHTA, FQGNSA. CDR3 protein: CASSLPGGRGTQDQFF. The CDR3 DNA is TGCGCCAGCAGCTTACCGGGAGGTCGCGGTACGCAGGATCAGTTCTTC.

The V and J genes are TRBV29-1 and TRBJ2-7; 7 bases map to TRBD1. After removal of 6 bases from V and 6 bases from J, the junction contained 14 bases not matched to a gene. The germline gives CDR1 SQVTM, CDR2 ANQGSEA. This CDR3 contains 14 residues. DNA for the CDR3: TGCAGCGTCCTTGGACAGGCGAACCTGGCCGAGCAGTACGTC. Translating it yields CSVLGQANLAEQYV.

The CDR3 DNA reads as TGTGCCAGCAGCCCCAGGACAGGCAGCTCCTACGAGCAGTACTTC. It codes for CASSPRTGSSYEQYF. The chain uses TRBV2 and TRBJ2-7, with 7 bases that match TRBD1. V shed 6 bases, J shed 0 bases, and the junction held 8 bases outside the gene matches. CDR3 length: 15 amino acids. Germline values: CDR1 SNHLY, CDR2 FYNNEI.

Remarks on this clonotype: Likely a read error: the CDR3 ends without its conserved phenylalanine or tryptophan. Because the CDR3's place on the DNA is in doubt, the DNA is left out and the CDR3 is given as listed by TCRdb. This chain connects TRBV2 to TRBJ1-1; TRBD1 is the table's D call and was not checked against the DNA. Germline lookup yields CDR1 SNHLY and CDR2 FYNNEI. The CDR3 is made up of 15 amino acids, end residues included. The CDR3 spells CASSLDLTENTEVFS.

This chain connects TRBV9 to TRBJ2-1, with 11 bases identical to TRBD2. The germline CDR1 and CDR2 sequences are SGDLS and YYNGEE. Trimming cost V 2 bases and J 11 bases; bases outside gene matches: 9. CDR3 length: 15 amino acids. The CDR3 nucleotides are TGTGCCAGCAGCGTCGGGACTAGCGGAATAGATAAGCAGTTCTTC. Protein product: CASSVGTSGIDKQFF.

CDR3 in DNA: TGCAGAGTTCTGACAGGGAAGATTGAAGCTTTCTTT. Translating gives CRVLTGKIEAFF. The V and J genes are TRBV29-1 and TRBJ1-1, with TRBD1 matching over 7 bases. Germline CDR1 is SQVTM and CDR2 is ANQGSEA. CDR3 length equals 12 residues.

The chain carries TRBV7-2 and TRBJ2-1, with 15 bases identical to TRBD2. Germline CDR1 reads SGHTA; CDR2 reads FQGNSA. This CDR3 has 16 residues. J was trimmed by 12 bases and V by 10 bases; bases with no gene match: 16. The CDR3 DNA is TGTGCCACCAGTCTTGGACTAGCGGGAGGGACCGATACGCAGTTCTTC. The encoded protein is CATSLGLAGGTDTQFF.

V and J are TRBV7-8 and TRBJ1-4; TRBD1 might be the D (5 bases). CDR1 SGHVS and CDR2 FQNEAQ come from the germline V gene. V dropped 6 bases and J dropped 13 bases, with 21 bases sitting between them. The CDR3 totals 14 residues. The CDR3 sequence: CASRMAGGHDTLFF. The CDR3 nucleotides are TGTGCCAGCAGGATGGCGGGGGGTCACGATACACTGTTTTTT.

Concerning this clonotype: Likely a read error: the CDR3 ends without its conserved phenylalanine or tryptophan. The DNA is left out, because the CDR3 cannot be placed on it with certainty; the CDR3 is given as TCRdb lists it. This chain links TRBV2 with TRBJ1-1; the DNA was not compared with TRBD1, the D call given in the table. The CDR3 is 14 residues long, counting both termini. Germline V gives CDR1 SNHLY, CDR2 FYNNEI. The CDR3 sequence: CASSDGGTDTQYFG.

This clonotype was found once. V usage is TRBV5-8 and J usage is TRBJ2-1; 8 bases fit TRBD2. Germline-derived CDR1 and CDR2 are SGHTS and YDEGEE. This CDR3 has 16 amino acids. The ends lost 2 bases at V and 8 bases at J; junction bases unmatched: 12. CDR3 amino acids: CASSLQACGGSDEQFF. The CDR3 nucleotides are TGTGCCAGCAGCTTACAAGCCTGCGGGGGGAGCGATGAGCAGTTCTTC.